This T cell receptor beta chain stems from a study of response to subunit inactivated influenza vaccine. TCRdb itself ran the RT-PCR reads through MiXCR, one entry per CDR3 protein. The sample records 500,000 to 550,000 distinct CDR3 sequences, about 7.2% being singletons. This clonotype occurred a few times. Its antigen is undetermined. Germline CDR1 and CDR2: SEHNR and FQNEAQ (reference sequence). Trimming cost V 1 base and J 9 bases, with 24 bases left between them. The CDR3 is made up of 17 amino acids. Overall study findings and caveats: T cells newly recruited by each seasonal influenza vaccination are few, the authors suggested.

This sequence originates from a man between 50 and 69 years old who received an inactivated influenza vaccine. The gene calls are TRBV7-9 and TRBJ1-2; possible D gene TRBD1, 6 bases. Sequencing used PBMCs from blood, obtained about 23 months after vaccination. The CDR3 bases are TGTGCCAGCAGCTTAGTCACAGGGATGGGGCGTGAGGATCGCTACACCTTC. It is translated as CASSLVTGMGREDRYTF.